Listed below are T cell receptor beta chains from one sample, sequenced in a study of beta chain features in type 1 diabetes. Clones were sequenced by immunoSEQ multiplex PCR, and TCRdb holds only the in-frame ones, with some missing. The sample has about 180,000 clones; around 7.8% are singletons. Sequencing input: central memory CD4+ T cells from blood. The origin of the receptors is a middle-aged woman with type 1 diabetes. Each CDR3 is given with its conserved first and last residue. D genes are given only for firm matches. Expanded clones are given a class, and other clones once, few, many or no size at all.

TRBV9	few	TRBJ1-1	-	TGTGCCAGCAGCGTAGAGCCTATGAACACTGAAGCTTTCTTT	CASSVEPMNTEAFF
TRBV9	many	TRBJ1-5	-	TGTGCCAGCAGCGGAGACAGGTTTGACAATCAGCCCCAGCATTTT	CASSGDRFDNQPQHF
TRBV9	few	TRBJ2-3	TRBD1	TGTGCCAGCAGCGGAACCGGGACAGGGGGCACAGATACGCAGTATTTT	CASSGTGTGGTDTQYF
TRBV7-2	-	TRBJ1-1	-	TGTGCCAGCAGCTTAGTCACGGGGGATAGTGAAGCTTTCTTT	CASSLVTGDSEAFF
TRBV5-1	-	TRBJ1-3	TRBD1	TGCGCCAGCAGCCCGGAGGGACAGGGGACTGGAAACACCATATATTTT	CASSPEGQGTGNTIYF
TRBV4-2	-	TRBJ2-1	TRBD1	TGTGCCAGCAGCCGCACCTCCGGGACAGAGGATGAGCAGTTCTTC	CASSRTSGTEDEQFF
TRBV9	few	TRBJ1-3	TRBD1	TGTGCCAGCAGCGCCCGACAGACAGGGGTGGGCCCTGGAAACACCATATATTTT	CASSARQTGVGPGNTIYF
TRBV9	-	TRBJ2-7	-	TGTGCCAGCAGCGTAGAGGACAGGACTACCTACGAGCAGTACTTC	CASSVEDRTTYEQYF
TRBV30	many	TRBJ1-1	-	TGTGCCTGGAGCAGGGAATATACTGAAGCTTTCTTT	CAWSREYTEAFF
TRBV6-4	-	TRBJ2-1	-	TGTGCCAGCAGCGCGGCGGGCGGGATTGATGAGCAGTTCTTC	CASSAAGGIDEQFF
TRBV15	-	TRBJ1-3	TRBD1	TGTGCCACGAGCGGGACAGTGCCTGGAAACACCATATATTTT	CATSGTVPGNTIYF
TRBV9	many	TRBJ2-5	-	TGTGCCAGCAGCCCAAAGGAGGGGGGGCGGGTAGAGACCCAGTACTTC	CASSPKEGGRVETQYF
TRBV4-3	-	TRBJ2-5	TRBD2	TGCGCCAGCAGCAAGACTAGCGGGGGCCAAGAGACCCAGTACTTC	CASSKTSGGQETQYF
TRBV6-1	few	TRBJ2-1	TRBD2	TGTGCCAGCAGTCCCCCGGGACTAAGGGATGAGCAGTTCTTC	CASSPPGLRDEQFF
TRBV29-1	few	TRBJ1-2	TRBD1	TGCAGCGTTGTCCCGCAGGGGGCGAGAAACTATGGCTACACCTTC	CSVVPQGARNYGYTF
TRBV7-6	many	TRBJ2-1	-	TGTGCCAGCAGCTCAGAATCCTACAATGAGCAGTTCTTC	CASSSESYNEQFF
TRBV6-6	-	TRBJ1-6	TRBD1	TGTGCCAGCAGTGACAGGGCCGGATCACCCCTCCACTTT	CASSDRAGSPLHF
TRBV11-2	-	TRBJ1-5	-	TGTGCCAGCAGCTATGGCGCGGGGATCCGGGAGCCCCAGCATTTT	CASSYGAGIREPQHF
TRBV30	many	TRBJ1-2	-	TGTGCCTGGATGCCAAGGACAGCGTATGGCTACACCTTC	CAWMPRTAYGYTF
TRBV28	-	TRBJ2-3	-	TGTGCCAGCAGTTCCGGGGGGCGCGCAGATACGCAGTATTTT	CASSSGGRADTQYF
TRBV7-3	few	TRBJ2-3	-	TGTGCCAGCAGCCCAACGGGTCAGAGCACAGATACGCAGTATTTT	CASSPTGQSTDTQYF
TRBV7-2	few	TRBJ2-2	-	TGTGCCAGCAGCATTATCTGGGGGGCCGGGGAGCTGTTTTTT	CASSIIWGAGELFF
TRBV2	-	TRBJ1-5	-	TGTGCCAGCAGTGAGACAGAATATCAGCCCCAGCATTTT	CASSETEYQPQHF
TRBV15	-	TRBJ1-5	-	TGTGCCACCAGCAGATATCAGAGCAATCAGCCCCAGCATTTT	CATSRYQSNQPQHF
TRBV6-6	-	TRBJ2-5	TRBD2	TGTGCCAGCGGAGATCGTAGCGGGGGAGAGGAGACCCAGTACTTC	CASGDRSGGEETQYF
TRBV11-2	few	TRBJ2-3	TRBD2	TGTGCCAGCAGCTTAGTGGGCGGGGGGCGCGCAGATACGCAGTATTTT	CASSLVGGGRADTQYF
TRBV5-1	-	TRBJ2-5	-	TGCGCCAGCAGCTTGGACAAAGAGACCCAGTACTTC	CASSLDKETQYF
TRBV30	-	TRBJ1-3	TRBD1	TGTGCCTGGAGCTCCGGGACAGGGTTTAGTGGAAACACCATATATTTT	CAWSSGTGFSGNTIYF
TRBV25-1	-	TRBJ1-2	TRBD1	TGTGCCAGCACTACGGACAGGGTTGGCTACACCTTC	CASTTDRVGYTF
TRBV6-1	-	TRBJ2-7	TRBD1	TGTGCCAGCCGGACAGGGGTTAATTACGAGCAGTACTTC	CASRTGVNYEQYF
TRBV2	few	TRBJ1-6	-	TGTGCCAGCAGAGGCAGAGAGGAGAATTCACCCCTCCACTTT	CASRGREENSPLHF
TRBV5-1	-	TRBJ1-3	-	TGCGCCAGCAGCCCGGGGTTGATGGTAGACACCATATATTTT	CASSPGLMVDTIYF
TRBV2	few	TRBJ1-4	TRBD1	TGTGCCAGCAGTGGAGGGACAGCCCTTTGGGTGCTGTTTTTT	CASSGGTALWVLFF
TRBV9	few	TRBJ2-6	-	TGTGCCAGCAGCTCCCCCAGAGCCAACGTCCTGACTTTC	CASSSPRANVLTF
TRBV9	-	TRBJ1-6	TRBD1	TGTGCCAGCAGCCCAAACAGGGGAGACAATTCACCCCTCCACTTT	CASSPNRGDNSPLHF
TRBV5-4	few	TRBJ2-3	TRBD2	TGTGCCAGCAGCTACAGACTAGCGGGAGTTACAGATACGCAGTATTTT	CASSYRLAGVTDTQYF
TRBV5-1	-	TRBJ2-7	-	TGCGCCAGCAGCTTGGATCCGGGAAGGCCCGGCGAGCAGTACTTC	CASSLDPGRPGEQYF
TRBV5-8	-	TRBJ1-6	-	TGTGCCAGCAGCTTTGAGGATACCCTCCACTTT	CASSFEDTLHF
TRBV7-2	few	TRBJ2-3	-	TGTGCCAGCAGCTTACAGGGTCAGAGTGCAGATACGCAGTATTTT	CASSLQGQSADTQYF
TRBV7-2	few	TRBJ2-3	TRBD2	TGTGCCAGCAGCTTGGGGGGGGGAGTCACAGATACGCAGTATTTT	CASSLGGGVTDTQYF